The entry below describes one TCR beta chain. Its antigen remains unknown. Germline V gene sequence: CDR1 MGHRA, CDR2 YSYEKL. V lost 3 bases, J lost 5 bases, and 11 bases lay in between. This CDR3 has 14 residues. Data came from immunoSEQ multiplex PCR; TCRdb stores just in-frame clones and leaves some out. The sample consists of over a million clones, about 84% of them appearing once. The data are from a study of shared clonotypes between healthy human individuals. The healthy adult donors were HIV-negative and reported no recent acute infections or vaccinations. Into CD45RA+ naive and CD45RA-negative memory subsets, the CD4+ cells were split. Regarding the study as a whole: With several donors compared, 4.5% to 6.5% of naive CD4 clonotypes were shared. Naive subsets generally exceeded memory subsets in estimated richness.

The TCR originated in a man aged 18 to 30 in good health. Some clones in this sample may be carry-over from other donors' samples. Material: memory CD4+ T cells from PBMCs. Subset given: CD45RA-negative fraction. The chain is built from TRBV4-1 and TRBJ1-5; D is uncertain. CDR3: CASSQAQLDQPQHF. The CDR3 nucleotides are TGCGCCAGCAGCCAGGCCCAATTAGATCAGCCCCAGCATTTT.